This entry lists 9 T cell receptor beta chains sequenced from one sample in a study of blood T cells in healthy people across ages. For the second PCR, which ran for about 7 to 11 cycles, a sample-barcoded 5' primer and a J-beta primer mix were used. TCRdb redid the calling of the 5' RACE reads with MiXCR, one entry per CDR3 protein. The table includes about 1.8 million distinct CDR3 sequences, around half detected once. The sequenced sample was blood. These receptors were collected from a middle-aged woman in good health.

V gene TRBV4-3 combines with J gene TRBJ1-1, with D possibly TRBD1 on 5 matching bases. Germline CDR1 is LGHNA and CDR2 is YSLEER. V was trimmed by 2 bases and J by 10 bases, leaving 20 bases between them. The CDR3 spans 15 residues. CDR3 coding DNA: TGCGCCAGCAGCCAATGGGCCCGAGGGGCATACGGAGCTTTCTTT. Translating gives CASSQWARGAYGAFF.

This chain joins TRBV28 and TRBJ1-5; D unclear. The CDR3 loop spans 13 amino acids. The V gene's germline CDR1 is MDHEN and CDR2 SYDVKM. V was cut by 5 bases and J by 5 bases, with 10 bases left in between. CDR3 amino acids: CASSASSDQPQHF. CDR3 coding DNA: TGTGCCAGCAGTGCCTCCAGTGATCAGCCCCAGCATTTT.

This clonotype occurred a few times. This rearrangement joins TRBV4-2 to TRBJ1-6; 8 positions match TRBD1. The CDR3 spans 18 residues. V trimming: 1 base; J trimming: 5 bases; junction bases outside the gene matches: 10. Germline V gene data show CDR1 as LGHNA and CDR2 as YNFKEQ. In nucleotides, the CDR3 is TGTGCCAGCAGCCAAGTAGCAGGGGGCAGGGGAAATAATTCACCCCTCCACTTT. It encodes CASSQVAGGRGNNSPLHF.

In this sample, this clonotype turned up a few times. The chain recombines TRBV11-2 with TRBJ2-3; tentatively, D is TRBD2 (6 bases). The CDR3 contains 15 residues. Trimming removed 1 base at V and 2 bases at J, with 10 bases between. Per the germline V gene, CDR1 is SGHAT and CDR2 is FQNNGV. The CDR3 reads CASSLVGGYTDTQYF. The CDR3 DNA follows: TGTGCCAGCAGCTTAGTTGGAGGGTACACAGATACGCAGTATTTT. The complete variable domain, with remaining parts taken from reference TRBV11-2 and TRBJ2-3, reads EAGVAQSPRYKIIEKRQSVAFWCNPISGHATLYWYQQILGQGPKLLIQFQNNGVVDDSQLPKDRFSAERLKGVDSTLKIQPAKLEDSAVYLCASSLVGGYTDTQYFGPGTRLTVL.

The chain combines TRBV29-1 with TRBJ2-3; D assignment may be TRBD1 or TRBD2 (5 bases each). The CDR3 covers 20 residues. Trimming cost V 4 bases and J 2 bases, with 31 bases left between them. The V gene's germline CDR1 is SQVTM and CDR2 ANQGSEA. DNA for the CDR3: TGCAGCGTTGCAGGTTTAGTCTTGTCGAGGGGCCCGAGCCCCACAGATACGCAGTATTTT. It is translated as CSVAGLVLSRGPSPTDTQYF.

The CDR3 spells CSATGPNYNSPLHF. As DNA, the CDR3 is TGCAGTGCGACCGGACCTAATTATAATTCACCCCTCCACTTT. The chain combines TRBV20-1 with TRBJ1-6; D not certain. V gave up 6 bases and J gave up 4 bases, with 13 bases separating them. Germline V CDR1 and CDR2: DFQATT, SNEGSKA (reference sequence). The CDR3 length is 14 residues.

The rearrangement uses TRBV5-1 and TRBJ2-7; unclear D gene. The length of the CDR3 is 15 residues. Germline V CDR1 and CDR2: SGHRS, YFSETQ. V was cut by 2 bases and J by 1 base, with 13 bases left in between. This chain's CDR3 is CASSLGALGSYEQYF. CDR3 bases: TGCGCCAGCAGCTTAGGTGCCCTGGGGTCCTACGAGCAGTACTTC.

This clonotype occurred a few times. V gene TRBV4-1 combines with J gene TRBJ2-4; TRBD1 agrees at 7 bases. V shed 4 bases, J shed 1 base, and the junction held 10 bases outside the gene matches. The CDR3 has 17 amino acids. Germline V gene sequence: CDR1 MGHRA, CDR2 YSYEKL. CDR3 nucleotide sequence: TGCGCCAGCAGCCTTGACAGGGAGAGGGAGGCCAAAAACATTCAGTACTTC. Translated, it gives CASSLDREREAKNIQYF.

This clonotype was counted between two and nine times. The chain links TRBV6-2 or TRBV6-3 to TRBJ2-7; D gene uncertain. Germline V CDR1 and CDR2: MNHEY, SVGEGT. The CDR3 consists of 12 residues. Trimming removed 8 bases at V and 3 bases at J, with 11 bases between. The CDR3 sequence is CASGNTDYEQYF. As DNA, the CDR3 is TGTGCCAGCGGAAACACCGACTACGAGCAGTACTTC.